This T cell receptor (beta chain) is drawn from a study of CD8 T cells in Susac syndrome. RNA was extracted with the RNeasy kit, and a quantity of roughly 0.5 to 1 ug was reverse transcribed using random hexamers. Amplification of the TCR beta CDR3 was carried out by immunoSEQ multiplex PCR, which spanned a total of 54 Vbeta and 13 Jbeta segments. TCRdb passed the immunoSEQ multiplex PCR reads through MiXCR, listing each CDR3 protein once. The data contain roughly 190,000 distinct CDR3 sequences, approximately 95% of them singletons. From blood CD8+ and CD4+ T cells, the TCR beta chain was sequenced. Healthy donors constituted the controls, which were matched for age and sex. Negative isolation yielded CD4+ and CD8+ T cells, and FACS enriched TEMRA cells. CDR1 is MDHEN, CDR2 SYDVKM, per germline. The length of the CDR3 is 14 residues. Trimming cost V 3 bases and J 5 bases, with 12 bases left between them.

The chain has TRBV28 and TRBJ2-3; D is undetermined. Sequencing input: CD4+ T cells from PBMCs. This clonotype was sampled from a human donor in good health. CDR3 protein: CASSFLQGIDTQYF. CDR3 DNA: TGTGCCAGCAGTTTCCTTCAAGGGATAGATACGCAGTATTTT. Drawing the rest from reference TRBV28 and TRBJ2-3, the complete variable domain is DVKVTQSSRYLVKRTGEKVFLECVQDMDHENMFWYRQDPGLGLRLIYFSYDVKMKEKGDIPEGYSVSREKKERFSLILESASTNQTSMYLCASSFLQGIDTQYFGPGTRLTVL.